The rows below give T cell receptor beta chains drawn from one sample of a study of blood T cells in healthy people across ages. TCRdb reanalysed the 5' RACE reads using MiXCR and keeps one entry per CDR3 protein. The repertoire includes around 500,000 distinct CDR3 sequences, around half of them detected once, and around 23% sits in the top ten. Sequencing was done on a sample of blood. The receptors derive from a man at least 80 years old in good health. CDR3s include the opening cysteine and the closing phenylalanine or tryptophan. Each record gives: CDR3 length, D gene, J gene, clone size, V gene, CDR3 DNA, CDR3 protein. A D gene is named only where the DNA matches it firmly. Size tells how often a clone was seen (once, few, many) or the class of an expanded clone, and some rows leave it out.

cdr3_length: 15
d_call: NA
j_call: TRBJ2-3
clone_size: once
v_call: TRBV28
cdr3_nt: TGTGCCGGCAGTTTAAGCCCAGGGGCGGCAGATACGCAGTATTTT
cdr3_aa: CAGSLSPGAADTQYF

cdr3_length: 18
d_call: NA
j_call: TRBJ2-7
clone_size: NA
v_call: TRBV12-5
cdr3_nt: TGTGCTAGTGGTTTGCCAGCCGGGACGCGATGGGTTCTCTACGAGCAGTACTTC
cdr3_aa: CASGLPAGTRWVLYEQYF

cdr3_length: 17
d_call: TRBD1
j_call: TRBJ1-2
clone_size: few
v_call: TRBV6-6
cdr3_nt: TGTGCCAGCAGTTACCCATCGGCCGGGACAGGTCTGTGGGGCTACACCTTC
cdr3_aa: CASSYPSAGTGLWGYTF

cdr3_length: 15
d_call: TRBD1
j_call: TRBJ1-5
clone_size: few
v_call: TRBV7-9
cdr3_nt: TGTGCCAGCAGCCAACAGGGGGCGGGCAATCAGCCCCAGCATTTT
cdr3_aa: CASSQQGAGNQPQHF

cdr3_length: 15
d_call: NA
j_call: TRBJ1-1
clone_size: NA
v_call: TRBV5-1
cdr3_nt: TGCGCCAGCAGGCGTTCAGGGGCGGGAAACACTGAAGCTTTCTTT
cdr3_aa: CASRRSGAGNTEAFF

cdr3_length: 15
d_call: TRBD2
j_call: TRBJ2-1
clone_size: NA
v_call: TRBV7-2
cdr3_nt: TGTGCCAGCAGTTGGGGGGGTAATTCCTACAATGAGCAGTTCTTC
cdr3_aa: CASSWGGNSYNEQFF

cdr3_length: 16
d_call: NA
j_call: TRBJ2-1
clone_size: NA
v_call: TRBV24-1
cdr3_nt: TGTGCCACCAGTGATAAGGGGGGGGCCTCCTACAATGAGCAGTTCTTC
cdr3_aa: CATSDKGGASYNEQFF

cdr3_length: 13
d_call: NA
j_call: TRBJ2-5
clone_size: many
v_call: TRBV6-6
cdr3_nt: TGTGCCAGCAGTGACCGGCAGGAAGAGACCCAGTACTTC
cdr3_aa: CASSDRQEETQYF

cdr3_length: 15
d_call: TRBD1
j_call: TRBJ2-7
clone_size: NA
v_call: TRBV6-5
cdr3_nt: TGTGCCAGCAGTAGACCGGGACAGGGGTTCTACGAGCAGTACTTC
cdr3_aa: CASSRPGQGFYEQYF

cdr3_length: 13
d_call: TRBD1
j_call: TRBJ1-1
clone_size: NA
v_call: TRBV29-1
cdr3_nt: TGCCGGGACAGGGGCCTCATAGTTGGTGAAGCTTTCTTT
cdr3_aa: CRDRGLIVGEAFF

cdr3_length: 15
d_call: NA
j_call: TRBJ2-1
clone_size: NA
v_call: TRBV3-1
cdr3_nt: TGTGCCAGCAGCCAAGATCGCGGTAGTTGGAATGAGCAGTTCTTC
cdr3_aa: CASSQDRGSWNEQFF

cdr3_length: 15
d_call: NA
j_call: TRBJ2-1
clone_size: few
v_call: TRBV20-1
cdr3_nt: TGCAGTGCAAACCCTTGGGCCCCTCAACCGGATGAGCAGTTCTTC
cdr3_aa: CSANPWAPQPDEQFF

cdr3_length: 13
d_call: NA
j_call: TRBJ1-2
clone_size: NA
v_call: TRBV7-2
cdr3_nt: TGTGCCAGCAGCTTACTGCCCGGGGATGGCTACACCTTC
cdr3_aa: CASSLLPGDGYTF

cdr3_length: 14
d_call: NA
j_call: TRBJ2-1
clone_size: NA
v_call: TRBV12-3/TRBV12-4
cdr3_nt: TGTGCCAGCAGGGGAATGGGGGGGGGCACTGAGCAGTTCTTC
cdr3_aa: CASRGMGGGTEQFF

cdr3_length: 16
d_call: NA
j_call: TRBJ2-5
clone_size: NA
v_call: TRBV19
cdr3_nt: TGTGCCAGTAGTCTCCGACGGCTCCAGGGCCAAGAGACCCAGTACTTC
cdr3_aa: CASSLRRLQGQETQYF

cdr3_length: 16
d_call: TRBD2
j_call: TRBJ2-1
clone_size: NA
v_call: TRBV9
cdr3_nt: TGTGCCAGCAGCTCAAAAGCGGGGGGAAACTACAATGAGCAGTTCTTC
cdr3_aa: CASSSKAGGNYNEQFF

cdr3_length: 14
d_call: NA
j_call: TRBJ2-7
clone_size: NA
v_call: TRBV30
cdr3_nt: TGTGCCTGGAGGGAGGGCACCATCCCCTACGAGCAGTACTTC
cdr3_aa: CAWREGTIPYEQYF

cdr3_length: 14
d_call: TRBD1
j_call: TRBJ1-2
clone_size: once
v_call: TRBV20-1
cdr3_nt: TGCAGTGCTAGCCAGACAGGGGCAAACTATGGCTACACCTTC
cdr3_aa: CSASQTGANYGYTF

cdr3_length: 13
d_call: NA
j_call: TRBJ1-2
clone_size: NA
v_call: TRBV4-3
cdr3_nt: TGCGCCTGCAGCCAAGAGCAAAACTATGGCTACACCTTC
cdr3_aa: CACSQEQNYGYTF

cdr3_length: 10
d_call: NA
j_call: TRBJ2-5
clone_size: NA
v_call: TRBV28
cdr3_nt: TGTGCCAGCAGTTCGGGGACCCAGTACTTC
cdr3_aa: CASSSGTQYF

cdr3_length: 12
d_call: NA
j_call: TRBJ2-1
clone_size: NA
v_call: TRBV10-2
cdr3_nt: TGCGCCAGCAGTGAGTCTCGGGGGGAGCAGTTCTTC
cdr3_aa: CASSESRGEQFF

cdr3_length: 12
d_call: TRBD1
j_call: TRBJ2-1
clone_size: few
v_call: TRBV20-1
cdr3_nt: TGCAGTCCCTGGACAGGGAACAATGAGCAGTTCTTC
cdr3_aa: CSPWTGNNEQFF

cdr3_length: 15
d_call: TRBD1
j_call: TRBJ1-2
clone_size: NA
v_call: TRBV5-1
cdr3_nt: TGCGCCAGCAGCTTGGGCGGGACAGCTATCTATGGCTACACCTTC
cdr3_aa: CASSLGGTAIYGYTF

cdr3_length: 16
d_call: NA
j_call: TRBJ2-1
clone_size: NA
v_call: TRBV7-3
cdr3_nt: TGTGCCAGCAGCTTAATTGGGGGGACTGCATACAATGAGCAGTTCTTC
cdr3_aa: CASSLIGGTAYNEQFF

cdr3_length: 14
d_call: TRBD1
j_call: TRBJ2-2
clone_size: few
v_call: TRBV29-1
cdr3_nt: TGCAGCGCAACGGGACAGATGATCACCGGGGAGCTGTTTTTT
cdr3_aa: CSATGQMITGELFF

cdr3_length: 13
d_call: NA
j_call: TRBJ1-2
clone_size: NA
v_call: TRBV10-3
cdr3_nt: TGTGCCATCAGTGGGGGACACGGCTATGGCTACACCTTC
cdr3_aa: CAISGGHGYGYTF

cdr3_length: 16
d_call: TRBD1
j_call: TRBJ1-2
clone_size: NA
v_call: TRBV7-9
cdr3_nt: TGTGCCAGCAGCTCAGAAACCGGGACAGGGAACTATGGCTACACCTTC
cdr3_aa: CASSSETGTGNYGYTF

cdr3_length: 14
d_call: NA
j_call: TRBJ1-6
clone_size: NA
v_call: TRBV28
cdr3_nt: TGTGCCAGCACCCCGAGCTCCTATAATTCACCCCTCCACTTT
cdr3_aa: CASTPSSYNSPLHF

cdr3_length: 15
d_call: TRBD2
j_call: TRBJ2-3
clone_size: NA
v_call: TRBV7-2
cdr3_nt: TGTGCCAGCAGCCCATGGGGAGGGGCCACAGATACGCAGTATTTT
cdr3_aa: CASSPWGGATDTQYF

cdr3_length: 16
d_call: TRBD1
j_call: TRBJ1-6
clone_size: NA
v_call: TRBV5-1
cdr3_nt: TGCGCCAGCAGCTTGGCCGGACAGGCAGCTAATTCACCCCTCCACTTT
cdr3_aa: CASSLAGQAANSPLHF

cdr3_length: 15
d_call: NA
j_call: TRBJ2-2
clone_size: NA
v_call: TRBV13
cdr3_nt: TGTGCCAGCAGCTTAGACCAGGGATTCACCGGGGAGCTGTTTTTT
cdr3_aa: CASSLDQGFTGELFF

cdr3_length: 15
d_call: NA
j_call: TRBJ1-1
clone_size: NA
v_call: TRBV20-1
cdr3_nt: TGCAGTGCTCTCCACTCCTCGAAACTGATCTCAGGAGCTTTCTTT
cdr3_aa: CSALHSSKLISGAFF

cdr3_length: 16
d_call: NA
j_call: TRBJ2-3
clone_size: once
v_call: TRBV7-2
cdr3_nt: TGTGCCAGCAGCCGCAATAACAGGGTACCCACAGATACGCAGTATTTT
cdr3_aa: CASSRNNRVPTDTQYF

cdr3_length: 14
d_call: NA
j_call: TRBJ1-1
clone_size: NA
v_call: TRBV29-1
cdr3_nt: TGCAGCGTTGATGTCCGGACTTCGAACACTGAAGCTTTCTTT
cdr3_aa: CSVDVRTSNTEAFF

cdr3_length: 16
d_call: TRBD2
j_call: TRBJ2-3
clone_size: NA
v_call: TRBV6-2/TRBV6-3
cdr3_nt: TGTGCCAGCAGACCTGGACTAGCGGTTGGCACAGATACGCAGTATTTT
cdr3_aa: CASRPGLAVGTDTQYF

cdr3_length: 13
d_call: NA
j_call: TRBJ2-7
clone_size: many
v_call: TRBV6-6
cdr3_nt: TGTGCCAGCCGTACTAGGACGGCCTACGAGCAGTACTTC
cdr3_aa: CASRTRTAYEQYF

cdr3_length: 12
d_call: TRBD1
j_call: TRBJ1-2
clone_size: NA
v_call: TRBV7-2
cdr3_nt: TGTGCCAGCAGGTTAGGACAGGATGGCTACACCTTC
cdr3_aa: CASRLGQDGYTF

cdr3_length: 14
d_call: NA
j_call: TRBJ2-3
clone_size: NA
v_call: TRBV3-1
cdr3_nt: TGTGCCGGCAGCCGAAACGACGGATGGGAGACCCAGTATTTT
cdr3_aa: CAGSRNDGWETQYF

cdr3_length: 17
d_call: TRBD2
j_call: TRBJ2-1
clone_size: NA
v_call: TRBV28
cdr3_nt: TGTGCCAGCAGTTTACCTGAGACTAGCGGGAGTTTGGATGAGCAGTTCTTC
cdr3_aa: CASSLPETSGSLDEQFF

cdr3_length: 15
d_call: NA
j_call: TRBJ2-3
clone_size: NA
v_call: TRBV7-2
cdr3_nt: TGTGCCAGCAGCTCCCGCGGGGAAAACACAGATACGCAGTATTTT
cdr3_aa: CASSSRGENTDTQYF

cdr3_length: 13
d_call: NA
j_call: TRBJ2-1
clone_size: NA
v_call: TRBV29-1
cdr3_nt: TGCAGCGCCCACAGGGGGGGGTACAATGAGCAGTTCTTC
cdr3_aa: CSAHRGGYNEQFF

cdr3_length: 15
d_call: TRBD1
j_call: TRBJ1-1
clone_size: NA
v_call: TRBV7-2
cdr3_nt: TGTGCCAGCAACCAGGACAGGGGATTTAACACTGAAGCTTTCTTT
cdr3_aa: CASNQDRGFNTEAFF

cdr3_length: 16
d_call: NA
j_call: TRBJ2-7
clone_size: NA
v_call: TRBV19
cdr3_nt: TGTGCCAGTAGTATAGAATTGCGGGGAGACCTCTACGAGCAGTACTTC
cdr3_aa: CASSIELRGDLYEQYF

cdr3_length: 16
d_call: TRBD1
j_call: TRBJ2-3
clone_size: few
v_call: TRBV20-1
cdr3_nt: TGCAGTGCTAGACCAATGGGACAGGGTCTCACAGATACGCAGTATTTT
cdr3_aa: CSARPMGQGLTDTQYF

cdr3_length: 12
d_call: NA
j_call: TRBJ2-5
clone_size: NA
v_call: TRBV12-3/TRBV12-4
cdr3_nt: TGTGCCAGCAGTTTCGAAATGGGGGAGCAGTACTTC
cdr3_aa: CASSFEMGEQYF

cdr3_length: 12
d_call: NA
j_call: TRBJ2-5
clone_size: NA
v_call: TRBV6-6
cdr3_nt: TGTGCCAGCAGTTACTCCCTCAATGAGCAGTACTTC
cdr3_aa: CASSYSLNEQYF

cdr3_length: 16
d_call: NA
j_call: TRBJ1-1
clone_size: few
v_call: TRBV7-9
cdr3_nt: TGTGCCAGCAGCTTAAGGGCCCCTGGGATGGGCACTGAAGCTTTCTTT
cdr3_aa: CASSLRAPGMGTEAFF

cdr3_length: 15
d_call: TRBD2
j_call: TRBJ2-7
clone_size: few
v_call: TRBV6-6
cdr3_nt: TGTGCCAGCAGTACCGGGACTAGCGGGGGGATCGAGCAGTACTTC
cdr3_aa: CASSTGTSGGIEQYF

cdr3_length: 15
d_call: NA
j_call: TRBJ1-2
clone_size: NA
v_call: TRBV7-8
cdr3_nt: TGTGCCAGCAGCTTAGATCAGGGCTGGGTGTCTGGCTACGCCTTC
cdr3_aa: CASSLDQGWVSGYAF

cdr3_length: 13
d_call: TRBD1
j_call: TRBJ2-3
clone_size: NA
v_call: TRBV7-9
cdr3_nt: TGTGCCAGCAGCGTAGGACAGGGATGGTCGCAGTATTTT
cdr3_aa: CASSVGQGWSQYF

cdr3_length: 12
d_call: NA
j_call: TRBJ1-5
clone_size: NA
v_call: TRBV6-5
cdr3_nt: TGTGCCAGCCATAACGGGAATCAGCCCCAGCATTTT
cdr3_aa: CASHNGNQPQHF

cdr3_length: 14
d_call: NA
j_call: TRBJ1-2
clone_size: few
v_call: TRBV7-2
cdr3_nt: TGTGCCAGCAGCTTTCCGGGAGGTGGCTATGGCTACACCTTC
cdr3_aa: CASSFPGGGYGYTF

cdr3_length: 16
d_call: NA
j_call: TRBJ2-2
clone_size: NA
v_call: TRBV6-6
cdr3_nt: TGTGCCAGCAGTTACTCGTTTAGAAGGAACACCGGGGAGCTGTTTTTT
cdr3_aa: CASSYSFRRNTGELFF

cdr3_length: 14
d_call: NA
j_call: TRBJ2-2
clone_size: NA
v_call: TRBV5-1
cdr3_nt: TGCGCCAGCAGCTTGGCAGGGAACACCGGGGAGCTGTTTTTT
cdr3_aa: CASSLAGNTGELFF